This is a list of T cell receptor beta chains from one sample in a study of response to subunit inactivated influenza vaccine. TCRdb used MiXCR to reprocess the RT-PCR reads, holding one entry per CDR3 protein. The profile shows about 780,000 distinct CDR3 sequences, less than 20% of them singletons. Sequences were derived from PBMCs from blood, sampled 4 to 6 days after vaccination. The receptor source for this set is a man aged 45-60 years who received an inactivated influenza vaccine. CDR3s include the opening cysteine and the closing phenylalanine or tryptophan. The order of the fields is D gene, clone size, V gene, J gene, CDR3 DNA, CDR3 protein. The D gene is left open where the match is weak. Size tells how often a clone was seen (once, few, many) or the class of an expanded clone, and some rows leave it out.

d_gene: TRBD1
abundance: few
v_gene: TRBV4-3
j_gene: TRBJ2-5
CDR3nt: TGCGCCAGCAGCCAAGGACAGGGTCCAGGGACCCAGTACTTC
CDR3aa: CASSQGQGPGTQYF

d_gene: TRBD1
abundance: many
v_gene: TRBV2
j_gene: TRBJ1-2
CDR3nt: TGTGCCAGCGGGACAGGGGGCGTGGGAGGCTACACCTTC
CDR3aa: CASGTGGVGGYTF

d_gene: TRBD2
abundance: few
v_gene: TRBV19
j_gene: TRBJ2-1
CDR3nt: TGTGCCAGTAGTATAATAGCGGGGGCGCGGTTCTTC
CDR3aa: CASSIIAGARFF

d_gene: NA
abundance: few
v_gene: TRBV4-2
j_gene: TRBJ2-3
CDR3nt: TGTGCCAGCAGCCAAGATAAGTTCCGCACAGATACGCAGTATTTT
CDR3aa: CASSQDKFRTDTQYF

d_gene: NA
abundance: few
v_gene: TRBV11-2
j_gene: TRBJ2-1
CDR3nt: TGTGCCAGCAGCTTAGTTACGGGAGTGGGTGAGCAGTTCTTC
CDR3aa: CASSLVTGVGEQFF

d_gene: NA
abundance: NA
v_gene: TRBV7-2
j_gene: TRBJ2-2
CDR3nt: TGTGCCAGCAGCTTACATGCAGCCGCGAACACCGGGGAGCTGTTTTTT
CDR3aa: CASSLHAAANTGELFF

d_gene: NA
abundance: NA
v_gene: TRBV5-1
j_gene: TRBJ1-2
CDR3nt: TGCGCCAGCAGCTCGGTACAGGGAGAGAATGGCTACACCTTC
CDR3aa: CASSSVQGENGYTF

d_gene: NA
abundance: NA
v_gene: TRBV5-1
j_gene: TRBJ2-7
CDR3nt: TGCGCCAGCAGCTTGGCCGGGGTGAGAACAGGACACGAGCAGTACTTC
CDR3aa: CASSLAGVRTGHEQYF

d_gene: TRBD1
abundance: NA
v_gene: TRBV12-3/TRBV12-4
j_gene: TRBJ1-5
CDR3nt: TGTGCCAGCACTCCACAGGGGGGGAGCAATCAGCCCCAGCATTTT
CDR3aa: CASTPQGGSNQPQHF

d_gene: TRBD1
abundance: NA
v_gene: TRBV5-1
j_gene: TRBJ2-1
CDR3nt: TGCGCCAGCAGCGACCGGGACAGGGGCTACAATGAGCAGTTCTTC
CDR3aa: CASSDRDRGYNEQFF

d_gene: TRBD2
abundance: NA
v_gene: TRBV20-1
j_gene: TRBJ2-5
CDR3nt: TGCAGTGCTAGTCGCGGGAGTGGTGAGACCCAGTACTTC
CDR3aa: CSASRGSGETQYF

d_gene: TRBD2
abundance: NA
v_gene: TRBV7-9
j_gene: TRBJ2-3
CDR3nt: TGTGCCAGCAGCTTAAGGCGGGGGGGCCTAGATACGCAGTATTTT
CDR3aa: CASSLRRGGLDTQYF

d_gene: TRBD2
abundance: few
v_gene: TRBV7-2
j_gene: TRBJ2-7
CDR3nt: TGTGCCAGCCGTCGCCTAGCGGGCTCCTACGAGCAGTACTTC
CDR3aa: CASRRLAGSYEQYF

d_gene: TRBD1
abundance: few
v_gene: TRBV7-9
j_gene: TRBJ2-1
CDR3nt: TGTGCCAGCAGCTTTATGACAGGGCTATACAATGAGCAGTTCTTC
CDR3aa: CASSFMTGLYNEQFF

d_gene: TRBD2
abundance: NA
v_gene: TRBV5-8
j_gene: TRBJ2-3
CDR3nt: TGTGCCAGCAGCCTCCCCAGACTAGCGGGAGTGCAAGATACGCAGTATTTT
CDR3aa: CASSLPRLAGVQDTQYF

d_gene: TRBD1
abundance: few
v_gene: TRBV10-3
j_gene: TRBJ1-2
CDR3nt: TGTGCCATCAGTGGGGACAGGGCTACTAACTATGGCTACACCTTC
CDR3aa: CAISGDRATNYGYTF

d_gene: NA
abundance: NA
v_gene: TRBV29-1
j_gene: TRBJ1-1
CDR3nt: TGCAGCGTTGAGGGTGGTTGGGGTTACACTGAAGCTTTCTTT
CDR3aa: CSVEGGWGYTEAFF

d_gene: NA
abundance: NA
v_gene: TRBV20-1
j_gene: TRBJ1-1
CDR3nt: TGCAGTGCTAGCGCAGGGATGAACACTGAAGCTTTCTTT
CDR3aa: CSASAGMNTEAFF

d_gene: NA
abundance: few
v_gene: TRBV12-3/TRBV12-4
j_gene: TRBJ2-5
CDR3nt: TGTGCCAGCATTGACAGCCTGGGGACCCAGTACTTC
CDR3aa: CASIDSLGTQYF

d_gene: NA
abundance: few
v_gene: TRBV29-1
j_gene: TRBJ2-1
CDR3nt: TGCAGCGTTAGGCCCAAGGCGGACTCCTACAATGAGCAGTTCTTC
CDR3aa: CSVRPKADSYNEQFF

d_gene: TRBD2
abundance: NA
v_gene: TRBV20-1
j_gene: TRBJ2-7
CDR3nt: TGCAGTGCGTACGGGACTAGCGGGAAATCCTCCTACGAGCAGTACTTC
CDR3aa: CSAYGTSGKSSYEQYF

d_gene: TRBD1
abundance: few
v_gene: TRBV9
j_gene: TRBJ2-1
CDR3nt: TGTGCCAGCAGCAGACTTGGACAGGGTCTGGTCAATGAGCAGTTCTTC
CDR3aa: CASSRLGQGLVNEQFF

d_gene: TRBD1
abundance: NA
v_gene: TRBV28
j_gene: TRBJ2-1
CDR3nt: TGTGCCAGCAGTCCGGTAGGGGGCCCTTACAATGAGCAGTTCTTC
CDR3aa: CASSPVGGPYNEQFF

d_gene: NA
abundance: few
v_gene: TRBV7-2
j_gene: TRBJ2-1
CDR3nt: TGTGCCAGCAGCTTACAGGGGACGACTCTGTACAGTGAGCAGTTCTTC
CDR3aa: CASSLQGTTLYSEQFF

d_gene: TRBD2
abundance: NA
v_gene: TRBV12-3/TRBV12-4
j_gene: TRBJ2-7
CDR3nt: TGTGCCAGCAGGCCCCGGGGGCGGGGGGACTACGAGCAGTACTTC
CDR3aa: CASRPRGRGDYEQYF

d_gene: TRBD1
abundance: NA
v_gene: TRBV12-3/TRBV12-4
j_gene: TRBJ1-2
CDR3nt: TGTGCCAGCACCATTACAGGGGGCGACGTAAGAGGCTACACCTTC
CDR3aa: CASTITGGDVRGYTF

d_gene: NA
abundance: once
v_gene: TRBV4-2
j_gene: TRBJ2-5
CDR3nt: TGTGCCAGCAGCCATGCCAATGGGGGCGGAGAGACCCAGTACTTC
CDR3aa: CASSHANGGGETQYF

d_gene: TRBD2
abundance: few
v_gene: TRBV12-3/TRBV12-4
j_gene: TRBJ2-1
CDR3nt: TGTGCCAGCATGGGACTAGCGGGGGGACTCTACAATGAGCAGTTCTTC
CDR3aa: CASMGLAGGLYNEQFF

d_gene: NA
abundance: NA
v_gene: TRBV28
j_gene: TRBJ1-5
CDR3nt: TGTGCCAGCAATTTACTCAATCAGCCCCAGCATTTT
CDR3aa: CASNLLNQPQHF

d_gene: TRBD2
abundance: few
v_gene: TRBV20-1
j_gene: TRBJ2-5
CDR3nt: TGCAGTGCTAGAGAGGGTAGCGGGAGGGCAGAGACCCAGTACTTC
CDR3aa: CSAREGSGRAETQYF

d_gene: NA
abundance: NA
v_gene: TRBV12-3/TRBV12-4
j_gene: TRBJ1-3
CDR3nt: TGTGCCAGCAGCTACTACGCGGGAGTCTCTGGAAACACCATATATTTT
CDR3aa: CASSYYAGVSGNTIYF

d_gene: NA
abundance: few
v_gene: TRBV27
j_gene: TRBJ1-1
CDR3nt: TGTGCCAGCAGTCCCCACTTCGGGGGGGACACTGAAGCTTTCTTT
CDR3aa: CASSPHFGGDTEAFF

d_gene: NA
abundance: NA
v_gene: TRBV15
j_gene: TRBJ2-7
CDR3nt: TGTGCCACCAGCAGAGGCACACTAGTTTCCTCCTACGAGCAGTACTTC
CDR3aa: CATSRGTLVSSYEQYF

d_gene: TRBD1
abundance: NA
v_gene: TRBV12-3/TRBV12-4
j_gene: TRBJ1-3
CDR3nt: TGTGCCAGCAGGCCGGGACAGGGGAAACCACCCTCTGGAAACACCATATATTTT
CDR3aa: CASRPGQGKPPSGNTIYF

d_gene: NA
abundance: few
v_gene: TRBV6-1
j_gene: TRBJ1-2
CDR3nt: TGTGCCAGCAGCCCAAATGGTGGGCAGGAGTATGGCTACACCTTC
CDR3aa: CASSPNGGQEYGYTF

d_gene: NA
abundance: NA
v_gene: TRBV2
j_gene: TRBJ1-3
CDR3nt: TGTGCCAGCAGGGAACAGCTCTCTGGAAACACCATATATTTT
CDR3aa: CASREQLSGNTIYF

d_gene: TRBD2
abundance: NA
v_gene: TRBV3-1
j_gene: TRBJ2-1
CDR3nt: TGTGCCAGCAGCCCTACCTCGGAGGGACTAGCGGGCTGGGGGAATGAGCAGTTCTTC
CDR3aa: CASSPTSEGLAGWGNEQFF

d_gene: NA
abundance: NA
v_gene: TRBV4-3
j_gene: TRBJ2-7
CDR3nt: TGCGCCAGCAGCCAAGATATAGGGAACGAGCAGTACTTC
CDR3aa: CASSQDIGNEQYF

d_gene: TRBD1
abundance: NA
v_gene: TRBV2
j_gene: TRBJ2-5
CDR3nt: TGTGCCAGCAGGACAGGGAACCGTGCAGAGACCCAGTACTTC
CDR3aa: CASRTGNRAETQYF

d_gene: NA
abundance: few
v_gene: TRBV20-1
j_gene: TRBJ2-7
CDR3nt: TGCGTAACCCGCAGGGAAAGTTCCTACGAGCAGTACTTC
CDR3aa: CVTRRESSYEQYF

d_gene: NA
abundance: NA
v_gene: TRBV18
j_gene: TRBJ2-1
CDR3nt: TGTGCCAGCTCACCACCGGGTGTGCATGAGCAGTTCTTC
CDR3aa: CASSPPGVHEQFF

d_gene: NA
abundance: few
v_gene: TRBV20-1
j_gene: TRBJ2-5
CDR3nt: TGCAGTGCTACAGGGTTGGTAGAGACCCAGTACTTC
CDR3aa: CSATGLVETQYF

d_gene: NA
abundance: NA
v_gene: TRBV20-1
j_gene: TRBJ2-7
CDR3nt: TGCAGTGCTAGTCGTGTCCCCGAGCAGTACTTC
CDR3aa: CSASRVPEQYF

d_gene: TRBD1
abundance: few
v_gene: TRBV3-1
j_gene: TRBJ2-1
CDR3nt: TGTGCCAGCAGCCCAACCGGGACAGGGATGAACAATGAGCAGTTCTTC
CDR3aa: CASSPTGTGMNNEQFF

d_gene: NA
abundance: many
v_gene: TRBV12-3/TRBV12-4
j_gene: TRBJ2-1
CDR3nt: TGTGCCAGCAGCTCCCGGGCGGGTGGATCAGGCAATGAGCAGTTCTTC
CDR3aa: CASSSRAGGSGNEQFF

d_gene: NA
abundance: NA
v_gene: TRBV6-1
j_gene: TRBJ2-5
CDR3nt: TGTGCCAGCAGTCGCCGCGGACTTAACCAAGAGACCCAGTACTTC
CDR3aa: CASSRRGLNQETQYF

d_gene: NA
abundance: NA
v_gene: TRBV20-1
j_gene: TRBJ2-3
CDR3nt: TGCAGTGCTAGAGATACGGGGCCCCAAGATACGCAGTATTTT
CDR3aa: CSARDTGPQDTQYF

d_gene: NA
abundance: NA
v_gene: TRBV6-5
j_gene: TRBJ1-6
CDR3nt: TGTGCCAGCAGTTACTCTCAGGGGAAGCCCTATAATTCACCCCTCCACTTT
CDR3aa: CASSYSQGKPYNSPLHF

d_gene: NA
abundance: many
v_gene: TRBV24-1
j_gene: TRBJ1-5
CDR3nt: TGTGCCACCAGTGATTCTTTCCTGGGTCAGCCCCAGCATTTT
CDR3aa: CATSDSFLGQPQHF

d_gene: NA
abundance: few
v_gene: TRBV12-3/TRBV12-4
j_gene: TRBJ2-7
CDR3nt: TGTGCCAGCAGTCAAAGACAGAGCGCCTACGAGCAGTACTTC
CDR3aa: CASSQRQSAYEQYF

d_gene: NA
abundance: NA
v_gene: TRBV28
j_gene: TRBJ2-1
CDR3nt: TGTGCCAGCAGTTCGCGGTGGAGCTCCTACAATGAGCAGTTCTTC
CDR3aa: CASSSRWSSYNEQFF